This T cell receptor (beta chain) was recorded in a study of blood T cells in healthy people across ages (dated by TCRdb to about 2015). In the study overall: In model experiments, template switching captured about one uniquely barcoded TCR beta cDNA molecule for every two T cells. The study measured age-related changes in TCR beta repertoire diversity using deep sequencing normalized with unique cDNA molecular identifiers. The donors were divided into four age groups: young (average about 15 years), middle-aged (about 39), aged (around 67) and long-lived (82). To avoid experimental bias, donors of different ages were spread randomly across the sequencing lanes. Using the same blood draw, the study looked at two additional independent replicas of 1 million unique cDNA reads for two donors, one aged 18 to 29 and the other aged 80 or older. Results and caveats for the whole study, not just this receptor: Observed TCR beta diversity per million T cells fell roughly linearly with age, and a significant reduction was already apparent by age roughly 41. A strong correlation was found between observed TCR beta diversity and the percentage of naive T cells measured by flow cytometry. Compared with the aged group, more naive CD4+ T cells, fewer expanded clones and increased TCR diversity were shown by the long-lived group, suggesting age selection. Because the CMV infection status of the donors was unknown, age-related changes in expanded clonotypes may potentially have been confounded. Bulk unsorted PBMC profiling prevented conclusive comparison of naive and antigen-experienced compartments. Estimates of total diversity based on one million sequenced T cells were considered lower bounds and underestimates.

The receptor library was made with 5' RACE. The run used an Illumina HiSeq 2500. The second PCR ran for roughly 7 to 12 cycles and used a J-beta primer mix along with a sample-barcoded 5' primer. A unique molecular identifier was introduced onto each TCR beta cDNA molecule by a template-switch 5' adaptor carrying 12 random nucleotides. At least 2.5 million CDR3-containing paired-end reads were obtained from each sample. All of the RNA was converted into first-strand cDNA using the Mint cDNA synthesis kit, with a TRBC-specific oligonucleotide serving as the primer. Following uracil-DNA glycosylase treatment, a first 18-cycle PCR with universal primers M1SS and BC2_uni_R was performed on all cDNA. The study's processing was this. For normalization, 1 million high-quality reads, each with a distinct molecular identifier, were randomly selected from each sample. Instead of being binned into consensus sequences, reads with shared molecular identifiers were discarded. CDR3 identification, clonotype clustering and error correction used MiTCR with a Q25 quality threshold and the strictest error-elimination algorithm. A nonparametric unseen species model with Euler transformation was used to estimate a lower bound on total TCR beta diversity. The public reads were run again by TCRdb, first through fastp at Q25 and then through MiXCR, and only productive beta chains were kept. CDR3 protein duplicates are merged, each entry listing the most common genes and DNA. The V and J calls and clone size come from TCRdb's table, not from the authors' own analysis. The sample table holds fewer than 700,000 distinct CDR3 sequences, of which roughly 43% were seen once. The ten largest clones add up to 25% to 35% of the sample.

In regard to this clonotype: The antigen this receptor binds is unknown. Germline is not matched at one junction end, which may reflect a read error.

Donors were 39 systemically healthy Caucasian individuals from Russia aged roughly 6 to 90 years. Each donor gave ten milliliters of peripheral blood, collected into EDTA-treated Vacutainer tubes. Ficoll-Paque density-gradient centrifugation was used to isolate PBMCs, with at least 6.5 million per sample. Trizol reagent was used to extract total RNA from the PBMCs, yielding at least 5.5 micrograms per sample. For every donor, an aliquot of PBMCs went through flow cytometry to measure the percentages of naive CD45RAhigh/CD27high T cells. The clonotype originates from a man at least 80 years old in good health. The sequencing input was blood.

CDR3 loop: CSVEVRQGNTKAFF. The DNA is TGCAGCGTTGAAGTAAGGCAGGGGAACACTAAAGCTTTCTTT. The chain joins TRBV29-1 to TRBJ1-1, with TRBD1 as a weak D call on 6 bases. CDR1 is given as SQVTM and CDR2 as ANQGSEA, both from the germline V gene. There are 14 amino acids in the CDR3, from cysteine to phenylalanine inclusive. Of all the DNA, just the CDR3 is kept, 42 bases in frame from base 1.